The clone carrying this T cell receptor (beta chain) came up many times. Its target is not known. The data originate from a study of T cells in Graves' hyperthyroidism and ophthalmopathy. At least 3 on the Clinical Activity Score was recorded for ophthalmopathy patients, who also had NOSPECS grade at least 4 and duration under 3 months. Exclusion criteria comprised uncontrolled infection, other autoimmune disease, pregnancy or lactation. Orbital computed tomography, thyroid ultrasound, serum thyroxine and TRAb, and clinical symptoms together informed the diagnoses. Findings and limits, study-wide: Blood also showed most of the thyroid clonotypes that were expanded above 0.001.

RNA transcripts served as the template for amplifying TCR beta CDR3 regions. An initial round of RT-PCR targeting the TCR CDR3 relied on the HTBI primer set. TCRdb reanalysed the multiplex PCR reads using MiXCR and keeps one entry per CDR3 protein. The profile covers around 500,000 distinct CDR3 sequences, with roughly 16% appearing a single time and 25% to 35% taken by the ten largest. Germline CDR1 and CDR2: SGDLS and YYNGEE. J lost 2 bases, V lost 3 bases, and 10 bases had no gene match. The CDR3 is 16 residues long. The rearrangement joins TRBV9 to TRBJ2-5, with 7 bases matching TRBD1. The TCR was taken from a woman in her twenties or thirties with Graves' ophthalmopathy. Sequenced input: blood. DNA of the CDR3: TGTGCCAGCAGCGATGCTCAAGGGGGCTCGCAAGAGACCCAGTACTTC. Its translation is CASSDAQGGSQETQYF.